Listed below are T cell receptor beta chains from one sample, sequenced in a study of shared clonotypes between healthy human individuals. Generated by immunoSEQ multiplex PCR, the TCRdb table keeps only in-frame clones and is missing some. This table holds roughly 590,000 clones, over 95% found once. Material for sequencing was naive CD8+ T cells sorted from blood. The receptors were gathered from a woman aged 30 to 39 in good health. Each CDR3 is given with its conserved first and last residue. Each record gives: CDR3 length, V gene, D gene, J gene, clone size, CDR3 protein, CDR3 DNA. The D gene is left open where the match is weak. Size values are once, few and many counts, or a class for expanded clones, and some rows have none.

>15|TRBV13|.|TRBJ2-1|.
CASSFPRFSYNEQFF
TGTGCCAGCAGCTTTCCGCGGTTCTCCTACAATGAGCAGTTCTTC
>14|TRBV9|.|TRBJ1-1|.
CASSVGQRNTEAFF
TGTGCCAGCAGCGTAGGACAGAGGAACACTGAAGCTTTCTTT
>14|TRBV28|.|TRBJ1-1|few
CASSLSLGGTEAFF
TGTGCCAGCAGTTTGAGTCTGGGCGGCACTGAAGCTTTCTTT
>16|TRBV10-2|.|TRBJ2-3|.
CASVGEADWTTDTQYF
TGCGCCAGCGTCGGTGAGGCGGACTGGACCACAGATACGCAGTATTTT
>13|TRBV19|.|TRBJ2-7|once
CASSMGDNYEQYF
TGTGCCAGTAGTATGGGGGACAACTACGAGCAGTACTTC
>13|TRBV13|.|TRBJ2-1|.
CASSSTGRNEQFF
TGTGCCAGCAGCTCCACAGGGCGGAATGAGCAGTTCTTC
>14|TRBV27|.|TRBJ2-7|.
CASSRGLGTYEQYF
TGTGCCAGCAGCAGGGGACTCGGGACCTACGAGCAGTACTTC
>16|TRBV13|.|TRBJ2-7|.
CASSPTPFGVRYEQYF
TGTGCCAGCAGCCCTACACCCTTCGGGGTTAGGTACGAGCAGTACTTC
>20|TRBV28|.|TRBJ2-1|.
CASNIQGQPWAGSSYNEQFF
TGTGCCAGCAACATCCAAGGGCAGCCTTGGGCGGGAAGCTCCTACAATGAGCAGTTCTTC
>18|TRBV12-5|.|TRBJ2-6|.
CASGFLCAGQSRANVLTF
TGTGCTAGTGGTTTTTTATGTGCAGGACAAAGTCGGGCCAACGTCCTGACTTTC